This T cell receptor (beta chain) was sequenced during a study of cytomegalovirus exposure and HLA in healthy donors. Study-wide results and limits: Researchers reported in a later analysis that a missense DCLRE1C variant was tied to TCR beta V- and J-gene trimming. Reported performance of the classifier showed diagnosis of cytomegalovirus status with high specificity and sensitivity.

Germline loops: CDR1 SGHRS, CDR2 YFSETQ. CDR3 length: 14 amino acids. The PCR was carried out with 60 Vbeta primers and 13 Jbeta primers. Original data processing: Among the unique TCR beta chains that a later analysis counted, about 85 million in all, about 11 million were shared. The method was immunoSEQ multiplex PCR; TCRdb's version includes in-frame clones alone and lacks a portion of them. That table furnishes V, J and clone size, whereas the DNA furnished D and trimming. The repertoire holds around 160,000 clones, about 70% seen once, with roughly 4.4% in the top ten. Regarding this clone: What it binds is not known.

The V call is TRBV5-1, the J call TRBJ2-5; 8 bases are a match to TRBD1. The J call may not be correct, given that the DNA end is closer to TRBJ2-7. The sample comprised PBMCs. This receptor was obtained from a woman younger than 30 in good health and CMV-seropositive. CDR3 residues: CASSSRQGADEQYF. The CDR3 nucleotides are TGCGCCAGCAGCTCACGTCAGGGGGCTGACGAGCAGTACTTC.